This is a list of T cell receptor beta chains from one sample in a study of OX40 agonist ivuxolimab in advanced cancers. Some clones are missing from TCRdb's copy, which holds only in-frame ones; the method was immunoSEQ multiplex PCR. The sample records 65,000 to 75,000 clones, about 88% being singletons. The source material was CD4+ or CD8+ T cells sorted from blood, sampled in a trial of the OX40 agonist ivuxolimab. The origin of the receptors is an adult with an advanced solid tumor such as melanoma, head and neck, liver or kidney cancer. Both conserved end residues are part of each CDR3. Fields, in order: clone size, J gene, D gene, V gene, CDR3 protein, CDR3 DNA. A D gene is named only where the DNA matches it firmly. Clone size is not always given. Where it is, it says once, few, many or a class for expanded clones.

once | TRBJ2-1 | TRBD2 | TRBV5-1 | CANSLLTSGSYNEQFF | TGCGCCAACAGCTTGTTGACTAGCGGCTCCTACAATGAGCAGTTCTTC
NA | TRBJ2-5 | NA | TRBV28 | CASRGTRPETQYF | TGTGCCAGCAGGGGGACTCGGCCGGAGACCCAGTACTTC
NA | TRBJ1-1 | NA | TRBV4-3 | CASQGAWDTEAFF | TGCGCCAGCCAAGGGGCCTGGGACACTGAAGCTTTCTTT
few | TRBJ2-7 | TRBD1 | TRBV4-3 | CASSQDLYRGPYEQYF | TGCGCCAGCAGCCAAGATCTCTACAGGGGGCCTTACGAGCAGTACTTC
NA | TRBJ1-5 | NA | TRBV6-1 | CASSLYRNQPQHF | TGTGCCAGCAGCCTTTACAGGAATCAGCCCCAGCATTTT
once | TRBJ1-5 | TRBD1 | TRBV10-2 | CASTDRGASNQPQHF | TGCGCCAGCACGGACAGGGGAGCCAGCAATCAGCCCCAGCATTTT
NA | TRBJ1-2 | NA | TRBV10-2 | CASSDTRDGYTF | TGCGCCAGCAGCGACACCAGGGATGGCTACACCTTC
NA | TRBJ2-5 | NA | TRBV5-1 | CASSSGPEETQYF | TGCGCCAGCAGCTCTGGCCCTGAAGAGACCCAGTACTTC
NA | TRBJ1-2 | TRBD1 | TRBV7-2 | CASSPSGTVYYGYTF | TGTGCCAGCAGCCCCTCCGGGACAGTCTACTATGGCTACACCTTC
NA | TRBJ2-6 | NA | TRBV11-2 | CASSFGESPSGANVLTF | TGTGCCAGCAGCTTCGGAGAGTCCCCCTCTGGGGCCAACGTCCTGACTTTC
NA | TRBJ2-5 | NA | TRBV19 | CASSIEQETQYF | TGTGCCAGTAGTATCGAGCAAGAGACCCAGTACTTC
NA | TRBJ2-7 | NA | TRBV14 | CASSQKLQGIYEQYF | TGTGCCAGCAGCCAAAAGTTACAGGGAATCTACGAGCAGTACTTC
NA | TRBJ1-1 | TRBD1 | TRBV7-9 | CASSLGQGNTEAFF | TGTGCCAGCAGCTTAGGACAGGGGAACACTGAAGCTTTCTTT
NA | TRBJ1-2 | NA | TRBV6-6 | CASTRSRAADYGYTF | TGTGCCAGCACCCGAAGCAGGGCCGCAGACTATGGCTACACCTTC
NA | TRBJ2-5 | NA | TRBV7-7 | CASSLDIRETQYF | TGTGCCAGCAGCCTTGACATACGGGAGACCCAGTACTTC
NA | TRBJ2-1 | TRBD2 | TRBV16 | CASSPQRGANEQFF | TGTGCCAGCAGCCCTCAGCGGGGCGCGAATGAGCAGTTCTTC
NA | TRBJ2-1 | TRBD1 | TRBV5-4 | CASSLQGQSYNEQFF | TGTGCCAGCAGCTTACAGGGGCAATCCTACAATGAGCAGTTCTTC
NA | TRBJ2-2 | NA | TRBV7-2 | CASSPLGGTGELFF | TGTGCCAGCAGCCCCCTAGGGGGCACCGGGGAGCTGTTTTTT
NA | TRBJ2-3 | NA | TRBV7-9 | CASSSQGGSTDTQYF | TGTGCCAGCAGCTCCCAGGGGGGGAGCACAGATACGCAGTATTTT
medium-sized | TRBJ1-1 | NA | TRBV7-9 | CASSLDMNTEAFF | TGTGCCAGCAGCTTAGATATGAACACTGAAGCTTTCTTT
NA | TRBJ1-1 | NA | TRBV25-1 | CATRWNTEAFF | TGTGCCACCCGATGGAACACTGAAGCTTTCTTT
NA | TRBJ2-7 | NA | TRBV6-5 | CATGDTPYEQYF | TGTGCCACCGGGGACACCCCCTACGAGCAGTACTTC
NA | TRBJ2-5 | TRBD2 | TRBV13 | CASSRLAGGGETQYF | TGTGCCAGCAGCCGGCTAGCGGGAGGTGGAGAGACCCAGTACTTC
NA | TRBJ1-2 | NA | TRBV9 | CASSPIHTGGYGYTF | TGTGCCAGCAGCCCGATTCACACGGGTGGCTATGGCTACACCTTC
NA | TRBJ2-5 | NA | TRBV2 | CASRIEGLGTQYF | TGTGCCAGCAGGATCGAGGGCCTAGGGACCCAGTACTTC
NA | TRBJ2-5 | NA | TRBV10-1 | CASSESTGQKTQYF | TGCGCCAGCAGTGAGTCAACAGGGCAAAAGACCCAGTACTTC
few | TRBJ2-3 | NA | TRBV6-1 | CASSLRDKRFDTQYF | TGTGCCAGCAGTTTAAGGGACAAAAGATTCGATACGCAGTATTTT
NA | TRBJ2-3 | NA | TRBV11-3 | CASSPGGGRADTQYF | TGTGCCAGCAGCCCCGGAGGAGGCCGCGCAGATACGCAGTATTTT
NA | TRBJ1-4 | NA | TRBV15 | CATSRGTTNEKLFF | TGTGCCACCAGCAGGGGGACAACTAATGAAAAACTGTTTTTT
NA | TRBJ1-2 | TRBD1 | TRBV19 | CASSETGVYGYTF | TGTGCCAGTAGTGAGACAGGGGTCTACGGCTACACCTTC
NA | TRBJ2-3 | NA | TRBV9 | CASSVETKRTDTQYF | TGTGCCAGCAGCGTAGAGACTAAGAGGACAGATACGCAGTATTTT
NA | TRBJ2-5 | TRBD2 | TRBV2 | CASTPQRGGTETQYF | TGTGCCAGCACCCCCCAGCGGGGGGGAACAGAGACCCAGTACTTC
once | TRBJ2-5 | NA | TRBV5-4 | CASSPGGKTQYF | TGTGCCAGCAGCCCAGGGGGGAAGACCCAGTACTTC
NA | TRBJ2-7 | TRBD1 | TRBV10-3 | CAISEPGQGAGYEQYF | TGTGCCATCAGTGAACCGGGACAGGGGGCAGGCTACGAGCAGTACTTC
NA | TRBJ1-1 | NA | TRBV7-3 | CASSKQGRDTEAFF | TGTGCCAGCAGCAAACAGGGTAGGGACACTGAAGCTTTCTTT
NA | TRBJ1-1 | NA | TRBV11-2 | CASSLDLGGTEAFF | TGTGCCAGCAGCTTAGATCTGGGAGGGACTGAAGCTTTCTTT
NA | TRBJ2-7 | TRBD1 | TRBV13 | CASSESGTGDREQYF | TGTGCCAGCAGCGAATCCGGGACAGGGGACCGCGAGCAGTACTTC
NA | TRBJ2-2 | NA | TRBV19 | CASGRDTWDLGELFF | TGTGCCAGTGGTAGGGACACGTGGGACCTGGGGGAGCTGTTTTTT
NA | TRBJ1-1 | NA | TRBV18 | CASSPRGAEAFF | TGTGCCAGCTCACCACGAGGGGCGGAAGCTTTCTTT
few | TRBJ1-2 | TRBD1 | TRBV4-3 | CASSQDRGLGGYTF | TGCGCCAGCAGCCAAGACAGGGGGCTGGGGGGCTACACCTTC